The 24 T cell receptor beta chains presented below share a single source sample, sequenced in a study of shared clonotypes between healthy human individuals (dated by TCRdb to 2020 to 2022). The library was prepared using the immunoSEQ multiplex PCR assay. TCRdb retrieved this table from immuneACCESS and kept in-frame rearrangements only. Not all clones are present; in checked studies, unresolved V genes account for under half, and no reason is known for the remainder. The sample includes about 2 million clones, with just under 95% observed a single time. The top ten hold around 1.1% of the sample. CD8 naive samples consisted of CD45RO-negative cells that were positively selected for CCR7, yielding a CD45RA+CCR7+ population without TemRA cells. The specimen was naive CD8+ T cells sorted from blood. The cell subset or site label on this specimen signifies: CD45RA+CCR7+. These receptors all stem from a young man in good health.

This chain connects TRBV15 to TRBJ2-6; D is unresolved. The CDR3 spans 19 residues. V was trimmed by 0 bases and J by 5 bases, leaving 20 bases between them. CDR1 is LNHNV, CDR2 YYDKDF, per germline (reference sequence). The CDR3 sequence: CATSRDFDAETSWANVLTF. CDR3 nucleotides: TGTGCCACCAGCAGAGATTTTGACGCTGAAACCTCCTGGGCCAACGTCCTGACTTTC.

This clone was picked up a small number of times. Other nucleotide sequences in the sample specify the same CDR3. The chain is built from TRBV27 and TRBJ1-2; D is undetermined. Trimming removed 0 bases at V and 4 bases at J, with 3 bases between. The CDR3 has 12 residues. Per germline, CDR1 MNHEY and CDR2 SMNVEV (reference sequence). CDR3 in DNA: TGTGCCAGCAGTTTATCAGGCTATGGCTACACCTTC. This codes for CASSLSGYGYTF.

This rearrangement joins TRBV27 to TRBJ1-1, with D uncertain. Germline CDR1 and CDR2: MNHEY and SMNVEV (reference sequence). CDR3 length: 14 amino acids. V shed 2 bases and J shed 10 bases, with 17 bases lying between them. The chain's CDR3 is CASSLMRGSETAFF. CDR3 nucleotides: TGTGCCAGCAGTTTAATGCGGGGTTCAGAAACAGCTTTCTTT.

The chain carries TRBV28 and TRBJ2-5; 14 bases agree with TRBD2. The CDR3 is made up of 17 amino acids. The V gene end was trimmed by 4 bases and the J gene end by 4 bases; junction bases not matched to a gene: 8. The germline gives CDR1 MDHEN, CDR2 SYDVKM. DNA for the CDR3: TGTGCCAGCAGTTCTCCTCGACTAGCGGGGGGGCGAGAGACCCAGTACTTC. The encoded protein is CASSSPRLAGGRETQYF. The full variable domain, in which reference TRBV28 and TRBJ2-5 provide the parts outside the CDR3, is DVKVTQSSRYLVKRTGEKVFLECVQDMDHENMFWYRQDPGLGLRLIYFSYDVKMKEKGDIPEGYSVSREKKERFSLILESASTNQTSMYLCASSSPRLAGGRETQYFGPGTRLLVL.

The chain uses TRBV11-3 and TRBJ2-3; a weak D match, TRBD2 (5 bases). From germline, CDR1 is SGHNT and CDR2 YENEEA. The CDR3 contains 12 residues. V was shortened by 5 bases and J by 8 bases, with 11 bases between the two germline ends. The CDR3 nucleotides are TGTGCCAGCAGCCAGAGCGGCGGTACGCAGTATTTT. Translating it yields CASSQSGGTQYF.

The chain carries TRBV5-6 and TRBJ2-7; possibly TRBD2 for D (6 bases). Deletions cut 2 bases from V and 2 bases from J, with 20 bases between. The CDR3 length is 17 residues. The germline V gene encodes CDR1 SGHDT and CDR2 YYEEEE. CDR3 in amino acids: CASSFGEGWEAAYEQYF. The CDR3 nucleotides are TGTGCCAGCAGCTTTGGTGAGGGATGGGAGGCCGCCTACGAGCAGTACTTC.

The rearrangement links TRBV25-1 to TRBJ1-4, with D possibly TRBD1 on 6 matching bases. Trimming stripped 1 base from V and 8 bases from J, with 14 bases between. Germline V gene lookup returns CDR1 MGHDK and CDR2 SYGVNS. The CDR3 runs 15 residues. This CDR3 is CASSEFLRGGEKLFF. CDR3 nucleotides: TGTGCCAGCAGTGAATTTTTGAGGGGGGGGGAAAAACTGTTTTTT.

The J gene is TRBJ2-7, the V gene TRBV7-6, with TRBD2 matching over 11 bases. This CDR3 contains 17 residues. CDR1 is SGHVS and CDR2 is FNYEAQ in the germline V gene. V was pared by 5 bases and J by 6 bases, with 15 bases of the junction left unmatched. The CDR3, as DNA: TGTGCCAGCAGCCCAGCACTAGCGGGAGTGATTTTTGGCGAGCAGTACTTC. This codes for CASSPALAGVIFGEQYF.

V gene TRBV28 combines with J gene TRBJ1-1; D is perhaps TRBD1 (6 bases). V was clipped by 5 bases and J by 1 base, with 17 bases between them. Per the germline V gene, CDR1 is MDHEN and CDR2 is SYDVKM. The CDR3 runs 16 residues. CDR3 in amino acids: CASSHKGWTANTEAFF. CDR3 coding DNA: TGTGCCAGCAGTCATAAAGGCTGGACAGCGAACACTGAAGCTTTCTTT.

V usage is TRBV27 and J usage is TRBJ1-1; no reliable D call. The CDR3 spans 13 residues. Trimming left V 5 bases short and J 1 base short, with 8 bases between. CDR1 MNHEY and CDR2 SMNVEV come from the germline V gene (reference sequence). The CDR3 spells CASSHQENTEAFF. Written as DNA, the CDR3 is TGTGCCAGCAGTCATCAGGAGAACACTGAAGCTTTCTTT.

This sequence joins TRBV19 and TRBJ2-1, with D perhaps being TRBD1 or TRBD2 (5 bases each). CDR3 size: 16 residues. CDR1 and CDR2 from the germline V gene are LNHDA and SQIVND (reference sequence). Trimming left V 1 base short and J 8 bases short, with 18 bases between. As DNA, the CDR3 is TGTGCCAGTAGTATAGGATTGGGACCTACAAGAGATGAGCAGTTCTTC. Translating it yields CASSIGLGPTRDEQFF.

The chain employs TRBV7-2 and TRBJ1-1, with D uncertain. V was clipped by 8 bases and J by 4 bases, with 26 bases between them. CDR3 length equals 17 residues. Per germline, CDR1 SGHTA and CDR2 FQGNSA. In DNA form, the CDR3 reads TGTGCCAGCTCATCTATGTGGGAAGACCCCGGTGGCACTGAAGCTTTCTTT. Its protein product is CASSSMWEDPGGTEAFF.

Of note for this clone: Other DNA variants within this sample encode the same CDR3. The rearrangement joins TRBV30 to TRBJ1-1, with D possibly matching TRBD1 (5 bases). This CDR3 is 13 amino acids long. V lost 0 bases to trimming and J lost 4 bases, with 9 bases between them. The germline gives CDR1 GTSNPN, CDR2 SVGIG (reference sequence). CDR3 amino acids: CAWSVGGGTEAFF. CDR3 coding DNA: TGTGCCTGGAGTGTGGGTGGGGGCACTGAAGCTTTCTTT.

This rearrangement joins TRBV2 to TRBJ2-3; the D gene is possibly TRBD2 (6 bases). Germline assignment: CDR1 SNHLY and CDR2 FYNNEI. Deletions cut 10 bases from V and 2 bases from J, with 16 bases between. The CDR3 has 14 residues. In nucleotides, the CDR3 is TGTGCCATCCGGGACGGAGGGATCACAGATACGCAGTATTTT. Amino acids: CAIRDGGITDTQYF.

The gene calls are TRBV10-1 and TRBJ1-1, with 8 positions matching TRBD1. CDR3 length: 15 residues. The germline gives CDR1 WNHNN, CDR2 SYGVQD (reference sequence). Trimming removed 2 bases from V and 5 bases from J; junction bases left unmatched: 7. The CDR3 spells CASSEDRGIETEAFF. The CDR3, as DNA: TGCGCCAGCAGTGAGGACAGGGGTATTGAGACTGAAGCTTTCTTT.

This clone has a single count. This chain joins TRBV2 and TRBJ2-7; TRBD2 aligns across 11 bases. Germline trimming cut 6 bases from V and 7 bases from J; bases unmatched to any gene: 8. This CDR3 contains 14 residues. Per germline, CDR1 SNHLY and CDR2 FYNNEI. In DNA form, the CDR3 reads TGTGCCAGCAGACAGGGGGCTAGCGGGAGGGAGCAGTACTTC. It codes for CASRQGASGREQYF.

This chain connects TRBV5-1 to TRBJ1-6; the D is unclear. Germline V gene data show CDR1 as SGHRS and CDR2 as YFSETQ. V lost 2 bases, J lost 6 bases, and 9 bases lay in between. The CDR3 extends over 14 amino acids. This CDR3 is CASSFTEGNSPLHF. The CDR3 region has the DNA TGCGCCAGCAGCTTCACGGAGGGTAATTCACCCCTCCACTTT. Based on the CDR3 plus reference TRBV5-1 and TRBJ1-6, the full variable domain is KAGVTQTPRYLIKTRGQQVTLSCSPISGHRSVSWYQQTPGQGLQFLFEYFSETQRNKGNFPGRFSGRQFSNSRSEMNVSTLELGDSALYLCASSFTEGNSPLHFGNGTRLTVT.

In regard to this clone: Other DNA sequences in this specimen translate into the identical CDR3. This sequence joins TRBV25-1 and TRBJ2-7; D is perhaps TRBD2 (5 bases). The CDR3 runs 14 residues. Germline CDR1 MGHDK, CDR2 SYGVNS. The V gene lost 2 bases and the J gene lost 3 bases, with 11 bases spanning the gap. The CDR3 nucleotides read TGTGCCAGCAGTGAACCAAACCGGGACTACGAGCAGTACTTC. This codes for CASSEPNRDYEQYF.

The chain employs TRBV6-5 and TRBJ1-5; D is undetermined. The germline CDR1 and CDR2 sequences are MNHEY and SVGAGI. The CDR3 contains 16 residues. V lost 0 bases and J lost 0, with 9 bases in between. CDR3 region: CASSYSRAYSNQPQHF. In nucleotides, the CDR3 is TGTGCCAGCAGTTACTCCCGGGCCTATAGCAATCAGCCCCAGCATTTT.

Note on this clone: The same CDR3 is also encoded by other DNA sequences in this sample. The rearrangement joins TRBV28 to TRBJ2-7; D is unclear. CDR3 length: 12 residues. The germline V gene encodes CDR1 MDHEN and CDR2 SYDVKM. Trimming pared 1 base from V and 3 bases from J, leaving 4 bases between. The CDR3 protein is CASSLFSYEQYF. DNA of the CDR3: TGTGCCAGCAGTTTATTCAGCTACGAGCAGTACTTC. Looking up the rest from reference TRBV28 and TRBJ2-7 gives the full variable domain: DVKVTQSSRYLVKRTGEKVFLECVQDMDHENMFWYRQDPGLGLRLIYFSYDVKMKEKGDIPEGYSVSREKKERFSLILESASTNQTSMYLCASSLFSYEQYFGPGTRLTVT.

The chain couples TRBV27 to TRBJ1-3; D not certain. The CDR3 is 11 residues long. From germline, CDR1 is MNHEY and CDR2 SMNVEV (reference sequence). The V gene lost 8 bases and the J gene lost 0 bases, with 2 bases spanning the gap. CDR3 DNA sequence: TGTGCCAGCGCCTCTGGAAACACCATATATTTT. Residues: CASASGNTIYF.

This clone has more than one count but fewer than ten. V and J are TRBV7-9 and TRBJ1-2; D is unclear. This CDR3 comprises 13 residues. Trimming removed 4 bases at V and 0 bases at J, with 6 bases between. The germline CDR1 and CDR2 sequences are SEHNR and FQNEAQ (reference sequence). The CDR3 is CASSSTTNYGYTF. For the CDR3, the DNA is TGTGCCAGCAGCTCCACGACTAACTATGGCTACACCTTC.

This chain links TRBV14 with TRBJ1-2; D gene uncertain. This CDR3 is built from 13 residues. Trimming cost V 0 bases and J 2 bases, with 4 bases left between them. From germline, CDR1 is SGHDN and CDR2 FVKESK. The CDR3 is CASSQEQNYGYTF. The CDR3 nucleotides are TGTGCCAGCAGCCAAGAACAGAACTATGGCTACACCTTC.

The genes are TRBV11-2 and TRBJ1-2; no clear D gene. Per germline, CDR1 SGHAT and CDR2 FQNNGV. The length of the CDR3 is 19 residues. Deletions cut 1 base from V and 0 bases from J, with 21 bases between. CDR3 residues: CASSLGGSRLLLANYGYTF. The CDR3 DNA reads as TGTGCCAGCAGCTTAGGAGGGTCCAGGCTTCTCTTAGCTAACTATGGCTACACCTTC.